Following are 22 T cell receptor beta chains from one sample sequenced in a study of CD8+CD57+ T cells in acquired aplastic anemia. Patients chosen for sequencing had shown CD8+CD57+ cell expansion by flow cytometry. The study profiled TCR beta VDJ and CDR3 using genomic DNA as template. Each CDR3 protein gets one entry after TCRdb re-called the reads with MiXCR. The sample holds approximately 190,000 distinct CDR3 sequences, around 45% seen once. Sequenced material: sorted CD4+, CD8+, or CD8+CD57+ T cells (not recorded which) from PBMCs. These receptors all come from a human donor with aplastic anemia.

Comment on this clonotype: The junction differs from germline at one of its ends, possibly a read error. The rearrangement links TRBV10-3 to TRBJ2-3; 9 nucleotides align to TRBD1. Per germline, CDR1 ENHRY and CDR2 SYGVKD. The CDR3 is 16 residues long. The CDR3 DNA reads TGCGCCATCAGCCGTAGGACAGGGGATTCGGCAGATACGCAGTATTTT. Its translation is CAISRRTGDSADTQYF.

This clonotype appeared many times. The rearrangement links TRBV19 to TRBJ2-1; TRBD2 agrees at 9 bases. Germline values: CDR1 LNHDA, CDR2 SQIVND (reference sequence). CDR3 length equals 17 residues. J gave up 5 bases and V 2 bases, and 10 bases lay outside the gene matches. The CDR3 sequence is CASSILILTSGNNEQFF. In DNA, the CDR3 is TGTGCCAGTAGTATATTAATATTGACTAGCGGTAACAATGAGCAGTTCTTC. Based on the CDR3 plus reference TRBV19 and TRBJ2-1, the full variable domain is DGGITQSPKYLFRKEGQNVTLSCEQNLNHDAMYWYRQDPGQGLRLIYYSQIVNDFQKGDIAEGYSVSREKKESFPLTVTSAQKNPTAFYLCASSILILTSGNNEQFFGPGTRLTVL.

The genes are TRBV9 and TRBJ1-1; D remains ambiguous. This CDR3 comprises 10 residues. Trimming took 7 bases from V and 4 from J, leaving 5 bases between them. Germline V gene sequence: CDR1 SGDLS, CDR2 YYNGEE. The CDR3 protein is CASRSTEAFF. The CDR3 nucleotides are TGTGCCAGCCGATCCACTGAAGCTTTCTTT. The complete variable domain, with remaining parts taken from reference TRBV9 and TRBJ1-1, reads DSGVTQTPKHLITATGQRVTLRCSPRSGDLSVYWYQQSLDQGLQFLIQYYNGEERAKGNILERFSAQQFPDLHSELNLSSLELGDSALYFCASRSTEAFFGQGTRLTVV.

This clonotype was seen at least ten times. The rearrangement joins TRBV10-2 to TRBJ1-1; D unresolved. Germline V CDR1 and CDR2: WSHSY, SAAADI. The CDR3 extends over 14 amino acids. Between the trimmed V and J ends, which lost 5 bases and 1 base, there was a span of 11 bases. The CDR3 sequence: CASSSEDTNTEAFF. The DNA for the CDR3 is TGCGCCAGCAGTTCGGAAGACACGAACACTGAAGCTTTCTTT.

This clonotype occurred many times. The chain has TRBV20-1 and TRBJ2-3; 7 bases align to TRBD2. V gave up 0 bases and J gave up 1 base; unmatched junction bases: 13. Germline V gene sequence: CDR1 DFQATT, CDR2 SNEGSKA (reference sequence). The CDR3 extends over 18 amino acids. The CDR3 loop is CSARDLIGGSSGTDTQYF. The CDR3 region has the DNA TGCAGTGCTAGAGATCTCATCGGCGGGAGTTCCGGCACAGATACGCAGTATTTT.

As for this clonotype: The junction departs from germline at one end; a sequencing error may be responsible. The rearrangement joins TRBV5-1 to TRBJ2-7; TRBD1 matches 7 bases. The CDR3 sequence is 13 residues long. The germline V gene encodes CDR1 SGHRS and CDR2 YFSETQ. The CDR3 region has the DNA TGCGCCAGCAGCTTGACAGGGGCCTACGAGCAGCACTTC. Translated, it gives CASSLTGAYEQHF. The whole variable domain, filled in from reference TRBV5-1 and TRBJ2-7, reads KAGVTQTPRYLIKTRGQQVTLSCSPISGHRSVSWYQQTPGQGLQFLFEYFSETQRNKGNFPGRFSGRQFSNSRSEMNVSTLELGDSALYLCASSLTGAYEQHFGPGTRLTVT.

This clonotype was observed a few times. The chain employs TRBV7-6 and TRBJ2-7; 7 bases fit TRBD1. V trimming: 5 bases; J trimming: 3 bases; junction bases outside the gene matches: 4. The CDR3 covers 13 residues. Germline V gene lookup returns CDR1 SGHVS and CDR2 FNYEAQ. DNA for the CDR3: TGTGCCAGCAGCCAAGACAGGGACTACGAGCAGTACTTC. Amino acid sequence: CASSQDRDYEQYF.

The chain is built from TRBV2 and TRBJ2-3, with 7 bases matching TRBD1. Per the germline V gene, CDR1 is SNHLY and CDR2 is FYNNEI. The trim removed 4 bases at V and 4 bases at J, leaving 5 bases unmatched. The CDR3 consists of 14 residues. CDR3 sequence (DNA): TGTGCCAGCAGTGTTGGGACAGTAGCAGATACGCAGTATTTT. Residues: CASSVGTVADTQYF.

The sample holds many counts of this clonotype. This chain links TRBV13 with TRBJ2-5; no clear D gene. This CDR3 is built from 13 residues. V lost 0 bases and J 2 bases, leaving 4 bases between the germline ends. Germline assignment: CDR1 PRHDT and CDR2 FYEKMQ (reference sequence). CDR3 nucleotide sequence: TGTGCCAGCAGCTTAGGCGGTCAAGAGACCCAGTACTTC. Translating it yields CASSLGGQETQYF. Full variable domain (missing parts from reference TRBV13 and TRBJ2-5): AAGVIQSPRHLIKEKRETATLKCYPIPRHDTVYWYQQGPGQDPQFLISFYEKMQSDKGSIPDRFSAQQFSDYHSELNMSSLELGDSALYFCASSLGGQETQYFGPGTRLLVL.

V usage is TRBV5-1 and J usage is TRBJ1-1; D call uncertain. CDR1 and CDR2 (germline): SGHRS, YFSETQ. V was pared by 5 bases and J by 5 bases, with 13 bases between. The CDR3 has 13 residues. CDR3 amino acids: CASRRSTLTEAFF. DNA of the CDR3: TGCGCCAGCAGGCGTTCCACTTTGACTGAAGCTTTCTTT.

This clonotype appeared many times. This chain joins TRBV27 and TRBJ2-7; either TRBD1 or TRBD2 may fit D (5 bases each). Deletions cut 7 bases from V and 4 bases from J, with 20 bases between. This CDR3 is 15 amino acids long. Germline CDR1 reads MNHEY; CDR2 reads SMNVEV (reference sequence). The CDR3 is CASIPSGQGPYEQYF. The CDR3 bases are TGTGCCAGCATCCCCTCGGGGCAGGGACCTTACGAGCAGTACTTC.

With respect to this clonotype: This may arise from a read error, as a much more abundant clone is one base away. This chain links TRBV25-1 with TRBJ2-7; D uncertain. CDR3 size: 15 residues. Germline V gene lookup returns CDR1 MGHDK and CDR2 SYGVNS. CDR3: CASSEADLFSHEQYF. The CDR3 DNA is TGTGCCAGCAGTGAGGCTGATCTCTTCTCCCACGAGCAGTACTTC.

A word on this clonotype: No DNA is shown, since the ends of the CDR3 on it are uncertain; the CDR3 is the one TCRdb lists. This sequence joins TRBV25-1 and TRBJ2-1; the table calls TRBD2, which could not be checked here. 17 amino acids form the CDR3, both terminal residues included. Per germline, CDR1 MGHDK and CDR2 SYGVNS. Here the CDR3 reads CASIYLCSGGQRNEQFF.

The chain employs TRBV5-4 and TRBJ2-3; D may match TRBD1 or TRBD2 (5 bases each). Trimming pared 5 bases from V and 0 bases from J, leaving 13 bases between. Germline V gene data show CDR1 as SGHNT and CDR2 as YYREEE (reference sequence). The CDR3 has 15 amino acids. CDR3 residues: CASRTGGSSTDTQYF. CDR3 DNA sequence: TGTGCCAGCAGAACAGGAGGTTCTAGCACAGATACGCAGTATTTT.

This clonotype was seen a few times. J is TRBJ1-2 and V is TRBV5-1; unclear D gene. The V and J ends lost 0 bases and 1 base respectively, with 7 bases between them. From germline, CDR1 is SGHRS and CDR2 YFSETQ. This CDR3 has 14 amino acids. The CDR3: CASSLGPVNYGYTF. Written as DNA, the CDR3 is TGCGCCAGCAGCTTGGGCCCGGTTAACTATGGCTACACCTTC.

Worth noting for this clonotype: No conserved phenylalanine or tryptophan is present at the end of the CDR3, so a read error is the likely explanation. No DNA is shown, since the ends of the CDR3 on it are uncertain; the CDR3 is the one TCRdb lists. This chain connects TRBV25-1 to TRBJ2-7; TRBD2 is taken as the D call from the table, unchecked against the DNA. Germline values: CDR1 MGHDK, CDR2 SYGVNS. With termini counted, the CDR3 has 16 amino acids. This CDR3 reads CASSIGTSGMVYEQYS.

This chain uses TRBV10-3 with TRBJ2-7; 10 nucleotides line up with TRBD2. Per germline, CDR1 ENHRY and CDR2 SYGVKD. The junction had 11 bases not matched to a gene; V was cut back by 3 bases and J by 6 bases. The CDR3 is 16 amino acids. For the CDR3, the DNA is TGTGCCATCAGTGACGGGAGGACTAGCGGATCCCTCGAGCAGTACTTC. Protein: CAISDGRTSGSLEQYF.

The chain joins TRBV29-1 to TRBJ2-1; 7 nucleotides align to TRBD1. The CDR3 spans 14 residues. V shed 4 bases, J shed 5 bases, and the junction held 8 bases outside the gene matches. CDR1 SQVTM and CDR2 ANQGSEA come from the germline V gene. CDR3 coding DNA: TGCAGCGTTGGCGTGACAGGGCTTAACAATGAGCAGTTCTTC. This sequence encodes CSVGVTGLNNEQFF.

The chain carries TRBV10-3 and TRBJ2-3, with 9 bases identical to TRBD2. Germline trimming cut 3 bases from V and 2 bases from J; bases unmatched to any gene: 6. Germline lookup yields CDR1 ENHRY and CDR2 SYGVKD. There are 16 residues in the CDR3. The CDR3 sequence: CAISDWLAGPTDTQYF. The CDR3 DNA reads as TGTGCCATCAGTGACTGGCTAGCGGGACCCACAGATACGCAGTATTTT.

This clonotype has more than one count but fewer than ten. This chain links TRBV29-1 with TRBJ2-7; TRBD2 aligns across 7 bases. This CDR3 has 13 residues. Trimming at V came to 3 bases and at J to 9 bases, leaving 11 bases not matched to a gene. In germline, CDR1 is SQVTM, CDR2 ANQGSEA. For the CDR3, the DNA is TGCAGCGTTGATATAGGCGGGAGCACAGTGCAGTACTTC. It codes for CSVDIGGSTVQYF.

This CDR3 is CASGRDVTYEQYF. CDR3 in DNA: TGTGCCAGCGGCCGGGACGTAACCTACGAGCAGTACTTC. The V and J genes are TRBV13 and TRBJ2-7; D is possibly TRBD1 or TRBD2 (5 bases each). The ends were cut back, 8 bases at V and 2 bases at J, with 13 bases in the middle. CDR1 and CDR2 (germline): PRHDT, FYEKMQ (reference sequence). The CDR3 extends over 13 amino acids.

This clonotype was counted many times. V and J are TRBV7-8 and TRBJ1-1; 9 bases fit TRBD1. Per germline, CDR1 SGHVS and CDR2 FQNEAQ. After removal of 5 bases from V and 3 bases from J, the junction contained 7 bases not matched to a gene. CDR3 length: 15 amino acids. The CDR3 DNA reads as TGTGCCAGCAGCCACATACGGACAGGGGACACTGAAGCTTTCTTT. Protein product: CASSHIRTGDTEAFF.